Shown below are 8 T cell receptor beta chains from a single sample sequenced in a study of tumor and adjacent non-tumor tissue in lung cancer. TCRbeta libraries were built with three rounds of nested PCR, modified from ARM-PCR. TCRdb fed the multiplex PCR reads into MiXCR, producing one record per CDR3 protein. The sample shows approximately 100,000 distinct CDR3 sequences, 62% of them seen only once. RNA was extracted from bulk tissue without any cell sorting. Distant lung tissue was collected more than 3 cm away from the tumor edge. The specimen sequenced was distant non-tumor lung tissue. These receptors all come from a man in his 60s with non-small cell lung cancer.

This clonotype has a count of ten or more. V and J are TRBV7-9 and TRBJ1-6; D is unclear. The germline V gene encodes CDR1 SEHNR and CDR2 FQNEAQ (reference sequence). Between the trimmed V and J ends, which lost 5 bases and 4 bases, there was a span of 18 bases. The CDR3 extends over 17 amino acids. This CDR3 is CASSPTRRSGYNSPLHF. The CDR3 coding sequence is TGTGCCAGCAGCCCGACACGGAGGAGTGGGTATAATTCACCCCTCCACTTT.

About this clonotype: Without the conserved terminal phenylalanine or tryptophan, this CDR3 likely stems from a read error. The DNA is omitted, as the CDR3 cannot be located on it reliably, and the CDR3 follows TCRdb's listing. V usage is TRBV29-1 and J usage is TRBJ2-3. Germline V gives CDR1 SQVTM, CDR2 ANQGSEA. A total of 11 residues make up the CDR3, ends included. The CDR3 loop reads CSVDVTDTQCL.

This clonotype came up a few times. One end of the junction fails to match germline, which may point to a read error. The chain has TRBV29-1 and TRBJ2-6, with a possible D match to TRBD1 (6 bases). CDR1 and CDR2 from the germline V gene are SQVTM and ANQGSEA. This CDR3 is built from 14 residues. CDR3 nucleotide sequence: TGCAGCGTTTTGGGGGCCTCTAGGGCCAACGTCCTGGCTTTC. Protein product: CSVLGASRANVLAF.

As regards this clonotype: One end of the junction does not line up with germline, which may come from a read error. This rearrangement joins TRBV6-2 or TRBV6-3 to TRBJ2-1; TRBD1 or TRBD2 may be the D gene (6 bases each). Germline CDR1 reads MNHEY; CDR2 reads SVGEGT. The CDR3 has 16 residues. The DNA for the CDR3 is TGTTCCAGCACCCTGGGGGGCACAGGGAACTACATTGAGCAGTTCTTC. Protein: CSSTLGGTGNYIEQFF.

The rearrangement uses TRBV19 and TRBJ2-3, with D unclear. In germline, CDR1 is LNHDA, CDR2 SQIVND (reference sequence). CDR3 length: 14 residues. Trimming took off 5 bases at V and 8 bases at J, with 17 bases between the two ends. The DNA for the CDR3 is TGTGCCAGTAGTTTCACCGAACGAATGAGTACGCAGTATTTT. This sequence encodes CASSFTERMSTQYF. The variable domain in full, completed from reference TRBV19 and TRBJ2-3, reads DGGITQSPKYLFRKEGQNVTLSCEQNLNHDAMYWYRQDPGQGLRLIYYSQIVNDFQKGDIAEGYSVSREKKESFPLTVTSAQKNPTAFYLCASSFTERMSTQYFGPGTRLTVL.

Concerning this clonotype itself: This could be a read error, since a much larger clone is one nucleotide away. The chain is built from TRBV5-1 and TRBJ1-5, with D perhaps TRBD1 (6 bases). The CDR3 is 15 amino acids. Germline V gene sequence: CDR1 SGHRS, CDR2 YFSETQ. In nucleotides, the CDR3 is TGCGCCAGCAGCTTACAGGGATATAGCAGTCAGCCCCAGCATTTT. Its translation is CASSLQGYSSQPQHF.

Turning to this clonotype: At one end the junction does not follow the germline gene, possibly because of a read error. The chain links TRBV5-1 to TRBJ1-5; D ambiguous. There are 15 residues in the CDR3. The germline V gene encodes CDR1 SGHRS and CDR2 YFSETQ. CDR3 coding DNA: TGCGCCTGCAGCTTGGATGAGGGTAGCAATCAGCCCCAACATTTT. It encodes CACSLDEGSNQPQHF.

Details on this clonotype: One end of the junction is discordant with germline, which a read error may explain. This chain uses TRBV5-6 with TRBJ2-7, with D unclear. The CDR3 loop spans 13 amino acids. The germline V gene has CDR1 SGHDT and CDR2 YYEEEE. This CDR3 is CACSFRSSYEKYF. The CDR3, as DNA: TGTGCCTGCAGCTTTAGGAGCTCTTACGAGAAGTACTTC.